The clone carrying this T cell receptor beta chain showed up just a few times. No antigen is known for it. Preparation of TCR beta libraries was done by quantitative 5'-RACE with molecular barcodes. TCRdb used MiXCR to reprocess the 5' RACE reads, holding one entry per CDR3 protein. The table records around 890,000 distinct CDR3 sequences, over 9.5% of them present only once. This sample is drawn from a study of CD8 T cells in ankylosing spondylitis. Study-level findings and limits: The authors found the disease-linked clones to be CD8+ and relatively rare in peripheral blood. Blood of patients with ankylosing spondylitis appeared to be characterized by a TCR beta motif of several highly homologous variants. Clones linked to disease were reported to show significant enrichment in matched ankylosing spondylitis synovial fluid.

Trimming pared 5 bases from V and 4 bases from J, leaving 11 bases between. Looked up from germline, CDR1 is SQVTM and CDR2 is ANQGSEA. This CDR3 contains 12 residues. Sequencing was done on a sample of blood, either unsorted or a sorted T cell fraction (not recorded which). The sequence was collected from a male donor with ankylosing spondylitis. The gene calls are TRBV29-1 and TRBJ1-1, with a tentative D call TRBD1 (6 bases). CDR3 sequence reads: CSVCGQSTEAFF. Here the CDR3 DNA reads TGCAGCGTTTGTGGACAGTCCACTGAAGCTTTCTTT.